This T cell receptor beta chain was retrieved from a study of cytomegalovirus exposure and HLA in healthy donors. In the PCR, 60 Vbeta and 13 Jbeta primers were used. Only in-frame clones appear in the TCRdb table, and some are missing; sequencing was by immunoSEQ multiplex PCR. The data contain 210,000 or so clones, more than 75% of them singletons. Material for sequencing was PBMCs. This receptor was obtained from a human donor in good health.

CDR3 sequence reads: CSSSNIAGSTYNEQFF. DNA of the CDR3: TGCAGCTCCAGCAATATAGCGGGGTCGACCTACAATGAGCAGTTCTTC. The chain is built from TRBV29-1 and TRBJ2-1; 8 nucleotides align to TRBD2. The CDR3 is 16 residues long. Trimming took 8 bases from V and 2 from J; bases not matched to a gene: 14. CDR1 is SQVTM, CDR2 ANQGSEA, per germline.